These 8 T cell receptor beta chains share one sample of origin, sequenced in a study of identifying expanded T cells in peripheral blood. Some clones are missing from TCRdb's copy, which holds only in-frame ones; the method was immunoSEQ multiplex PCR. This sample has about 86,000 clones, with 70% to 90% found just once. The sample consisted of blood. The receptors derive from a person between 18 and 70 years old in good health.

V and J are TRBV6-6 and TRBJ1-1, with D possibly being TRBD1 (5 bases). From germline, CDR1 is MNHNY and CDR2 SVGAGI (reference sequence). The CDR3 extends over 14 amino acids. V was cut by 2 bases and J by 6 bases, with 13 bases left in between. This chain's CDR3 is CASSYPTGVAEAFF. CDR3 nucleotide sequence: TGTGCCAGCAGTTACCCGACGGGGGTAGCTGAAGCTTTCTTT.

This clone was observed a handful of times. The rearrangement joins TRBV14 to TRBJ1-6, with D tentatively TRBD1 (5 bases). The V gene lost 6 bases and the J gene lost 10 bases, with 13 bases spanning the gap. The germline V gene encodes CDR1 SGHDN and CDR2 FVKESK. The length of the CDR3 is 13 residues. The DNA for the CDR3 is TGTGCCAGCAGGGAACAGGCGGGATCACCCCTCCACTTT. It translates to CASREQAGSPLHF. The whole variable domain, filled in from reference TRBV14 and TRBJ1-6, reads EAGVTQFPSHSVIEKGQTVTLRCDPISGHDNLYWYRRVMGKEIKFLLHFVKESKQDESGMPNNRFLAERTGGTYSTLKVQPAELEDSGVYFCASREQAGSPLHFGNGTRLTVT.

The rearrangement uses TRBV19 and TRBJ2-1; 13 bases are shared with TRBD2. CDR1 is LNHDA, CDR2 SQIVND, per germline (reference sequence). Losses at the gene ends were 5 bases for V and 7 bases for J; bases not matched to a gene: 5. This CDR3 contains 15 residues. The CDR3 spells CASSRLAGGRNEQFF. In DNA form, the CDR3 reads TGTGCCAGTAGTCGACTAGCGGGGGGACGGAATGAGCAGTTCTTC.

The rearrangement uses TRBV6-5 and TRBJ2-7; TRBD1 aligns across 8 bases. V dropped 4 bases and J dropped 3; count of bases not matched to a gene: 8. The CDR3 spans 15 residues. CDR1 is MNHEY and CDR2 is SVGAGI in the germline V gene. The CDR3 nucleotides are TGTGCCAGCAGTTCCCGGTGGACAGGGCTCTACGAGCAGTACTTC. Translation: CASSSRWTGLYEQYF.

CDR3 sequence: CASTNQETQYF. For the CDR3, the DNA is TGTGCCAGCACCAACCAAGAGACCCAGTACTTC. The genes are TRBV11-3 and TRBJ2-5, with no clear D. Germline V gives CDR1 SGHNT, CDR2 YENEEA. The CDR3 extends over 11 amino acids. V lost 7 bases and J lost 0, with 3 bases in between.

CDR3 residues: CASSFNGGSYNEQFF. CDR3 coding DNA: TGTGCCAGCAGCTTTAACGGGGGCTCCTACAATGAGCAGTTCTTC. This chain connects TRBV7-9 to TRBJ2-1, with a weak D call TRBD2 (6 bases). CDR1 and CDR2 from the germline V gene are SEHNR and FQNEAQ (reference sequence). Trimming removed 3 bases from V and 0 bases from J, with 9 bases in between. The CDR3 contains 15 residues.

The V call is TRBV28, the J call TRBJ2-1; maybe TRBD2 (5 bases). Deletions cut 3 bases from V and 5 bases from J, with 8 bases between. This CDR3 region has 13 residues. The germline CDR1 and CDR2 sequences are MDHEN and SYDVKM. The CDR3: CASSFGLNNEQFF. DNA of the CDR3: TGTGCCAGCAGTTTTGGACTGAACAATGAGCAGTTCTTC. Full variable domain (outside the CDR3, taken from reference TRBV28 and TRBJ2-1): DVKVTQSSRYLVKRTGEKVFLECVQDMDHENMFWYRQDPGLGLRLIYFSYDVKMKEKGDIPEGYSVSREKKERFSLILESASTNQTSMYLCASSFGLNNEQFFGPGTRLTVL.

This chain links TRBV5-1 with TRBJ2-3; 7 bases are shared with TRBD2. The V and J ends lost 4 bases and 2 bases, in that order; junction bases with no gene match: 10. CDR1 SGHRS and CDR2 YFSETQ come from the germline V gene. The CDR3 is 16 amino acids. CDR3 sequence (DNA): TGCGCCAGCAGCCCCGCCCCTAGCGGCCTCACAGATACGCAGTATTTT. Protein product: CASSPAPSGLTDTQYF. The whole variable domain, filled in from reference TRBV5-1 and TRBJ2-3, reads KAGVTQTPRYLIKTRGQQVTLSCSPISGHRSVSWYQQTPGQGLQFLFEYFSETQRNKGNFPGRFSGRQFSNSRSEMNVSTLELGDSALYLCASSPAPSGLTDTQYFGPGTRLTVL.